The T cell receptor beta chain described here comes from a study of blood T cells in healthy people across ages. Study overall: Every two T cells gave about one barcoded beta molecule via template switching.

Trimming took off 3 bases at V and 9 bases at J, with 12 bases between the two ends. This CDR3 is built from 12 residues. Germline CDR1 SNHLY, CDR2 FYNNEI. Healthy Russian Caucasian donors spanned ages about 6 to 90 years. The second PCR ran roughly 6 to 11 cycles with a sample-barcoded 5' primer and J-beta primers. The template-switch adaptor was a 5' adaptor with 12 random nucleotides. It tagged each cDNA molecule. TCRdb analysed the 5' RACE reads with MiXCR anew, one entry per CDR3 protein. This sample has just under 750,000 distinct CDR3 sequences; roughly 20% occur once, and the top ten carry about 22%. The sample holds a few counts of this clonotype.

The sequenced material came from blood. The sequence came from a man aged 65-85 years in good health. The chain employs TRBV2 and TRBJ2-7; D is ambiguous. The CDR3 reads CASSEDPVGQYF. For the CDR3, the DNA is TGTGCCAGCAGTGAGGACCCCGTCGGGCAGTACTTC.